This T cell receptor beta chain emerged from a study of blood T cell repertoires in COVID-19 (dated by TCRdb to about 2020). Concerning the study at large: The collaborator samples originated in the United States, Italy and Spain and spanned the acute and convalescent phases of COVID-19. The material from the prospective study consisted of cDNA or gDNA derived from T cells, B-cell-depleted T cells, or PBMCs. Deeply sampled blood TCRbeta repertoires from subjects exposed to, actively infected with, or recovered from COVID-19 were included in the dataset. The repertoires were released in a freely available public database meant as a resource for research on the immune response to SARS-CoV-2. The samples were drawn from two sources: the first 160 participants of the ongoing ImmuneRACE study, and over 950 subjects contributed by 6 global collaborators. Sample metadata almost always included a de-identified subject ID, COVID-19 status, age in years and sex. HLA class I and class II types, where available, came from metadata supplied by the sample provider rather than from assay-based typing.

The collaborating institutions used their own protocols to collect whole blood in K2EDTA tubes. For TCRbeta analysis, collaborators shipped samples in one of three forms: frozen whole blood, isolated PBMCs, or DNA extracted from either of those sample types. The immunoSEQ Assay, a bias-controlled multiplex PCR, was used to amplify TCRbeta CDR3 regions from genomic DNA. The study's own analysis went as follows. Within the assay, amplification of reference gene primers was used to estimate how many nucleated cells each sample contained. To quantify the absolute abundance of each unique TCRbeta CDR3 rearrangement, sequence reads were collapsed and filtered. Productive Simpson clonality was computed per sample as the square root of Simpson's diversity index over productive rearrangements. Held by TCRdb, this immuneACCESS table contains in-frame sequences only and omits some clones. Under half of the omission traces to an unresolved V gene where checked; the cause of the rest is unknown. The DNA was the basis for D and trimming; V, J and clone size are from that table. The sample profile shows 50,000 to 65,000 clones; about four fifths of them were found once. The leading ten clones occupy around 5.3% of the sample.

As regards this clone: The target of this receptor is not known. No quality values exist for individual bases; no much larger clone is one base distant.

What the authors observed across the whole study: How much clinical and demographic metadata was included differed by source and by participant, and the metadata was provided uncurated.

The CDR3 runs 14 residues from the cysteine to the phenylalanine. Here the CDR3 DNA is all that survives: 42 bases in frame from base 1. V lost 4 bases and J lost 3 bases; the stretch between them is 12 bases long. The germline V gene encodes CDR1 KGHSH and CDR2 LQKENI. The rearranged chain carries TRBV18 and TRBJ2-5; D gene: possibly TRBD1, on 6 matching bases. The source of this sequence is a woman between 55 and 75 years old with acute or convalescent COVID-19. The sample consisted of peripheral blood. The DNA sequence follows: TGTGCCAGCTCACACAGGGTAACTAAAGAGACCCAGTACTTC. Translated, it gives CASSHRVTKETQYF.